This TCR beta chain was sequenced for a study of T-cell reconstitution after alpha-beta-depleted transplantation in children. The authors prepared the TCRbeta library with unique molecular identifiers. TCRdb independently ran MiXCR on the PCR reads; one entry per CDR3 protein. Of 450,000 to 500,000 distinct CDR3 sequences listed, roughly an eighth are singletons. CDR3 length: 15 residues. Trimming removed 1 base from V and 4 bases from J, with 13 bases in between. This sequence was found in a human donor who donated a stem cell graft to a child with combined immunodeficiency. J is TRBJ2-5 and V is TRBV12-3 or TRBV12-4, with D perhaps matching TRBD2 (7 bases). Sequenced here: PBMCs from the stem cell graft donor, sampled from the stem cell graft. CDR3 DNA: TGTGCCAGCAGTTTAGGCGGGGGCCGGGTAGAGACCCAGTACTTC. It is translated as CASSLGGGRVETQYF.